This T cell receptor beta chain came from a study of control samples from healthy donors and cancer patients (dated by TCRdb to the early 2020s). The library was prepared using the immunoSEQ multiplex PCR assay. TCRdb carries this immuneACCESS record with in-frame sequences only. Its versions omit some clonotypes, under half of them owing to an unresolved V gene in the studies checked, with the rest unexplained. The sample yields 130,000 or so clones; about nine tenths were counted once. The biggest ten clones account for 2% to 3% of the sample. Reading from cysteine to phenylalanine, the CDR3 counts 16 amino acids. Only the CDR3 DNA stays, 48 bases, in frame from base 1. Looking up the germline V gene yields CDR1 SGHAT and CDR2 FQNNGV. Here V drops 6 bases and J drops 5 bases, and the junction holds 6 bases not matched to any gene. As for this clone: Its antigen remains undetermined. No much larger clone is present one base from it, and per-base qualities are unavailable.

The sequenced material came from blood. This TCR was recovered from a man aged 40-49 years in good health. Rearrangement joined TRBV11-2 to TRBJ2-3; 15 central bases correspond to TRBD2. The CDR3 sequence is CASREGLAGGIDTQYF. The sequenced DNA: TGTGCCAGCAGGGAGGGACTAGCGGGGGGTATAGATACGCAGTATTTT.